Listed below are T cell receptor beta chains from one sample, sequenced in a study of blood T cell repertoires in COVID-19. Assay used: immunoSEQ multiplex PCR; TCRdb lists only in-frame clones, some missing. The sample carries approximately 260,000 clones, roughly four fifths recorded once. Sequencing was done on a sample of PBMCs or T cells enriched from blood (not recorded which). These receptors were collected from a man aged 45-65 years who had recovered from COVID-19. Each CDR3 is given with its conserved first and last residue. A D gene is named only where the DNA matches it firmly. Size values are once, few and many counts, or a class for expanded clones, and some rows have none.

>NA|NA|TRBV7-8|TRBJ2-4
TGTGCCAGCAGCTTCGGAGGGGGGGATGGAAACATTCAGTACTTC
CASSFGGGDGNIQYF
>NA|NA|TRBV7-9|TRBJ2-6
TGTGCCAGCAGCCTTCCCTCGGGGTTTGGGGCCAACGTCCTGACTTTC
CASSLPSGFGANVLTF
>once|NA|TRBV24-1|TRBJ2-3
TGTGCCACCAGTGGCCAGGACACAGATACGCAGTATTTT
CATSGQDTDTQYF
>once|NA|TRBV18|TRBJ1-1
TGTGCCAGCTCCCTAGGACCCGGCGGGATGAACACTGAAGCTTTCTTT
CASSLGPGGMNTEAFF
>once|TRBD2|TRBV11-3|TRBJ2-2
TGTGCCAGCAGCGAGGAAGCGGGAGAGGTCACCGGGGAGCTGTTTTTT
CASSEEAGEVTGELFF
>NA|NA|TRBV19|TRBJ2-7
TGTGCCAGTAGTACTGACAGATACGAGCAGTACTTC
CASSTDRYEQYF
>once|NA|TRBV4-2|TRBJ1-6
TGTGCCAGCAGCCAAGATCAGTTTGATTCACCCCTCCACTTT
CASSQDQFDSPLHF
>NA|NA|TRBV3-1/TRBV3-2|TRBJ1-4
TGTGCCAGCAGCCAAGGCTGGGCCTCAGCAGGAAAACTGTTTTTT
CASSQGWASAGKLFF
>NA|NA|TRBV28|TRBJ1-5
TGTGCCAGCAGTTCCCGACAGTCGACCAAGCCCCAGCATTTT
CASSSRQSTKPQHF
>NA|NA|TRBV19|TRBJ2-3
TGTGCCACCGGAGGTGTAGCGGCGGATACGCAGTATTTT
CATGGVAADTQYF
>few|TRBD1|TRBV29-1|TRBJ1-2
TGCAGCGCCGCACGGACAGGGGAGTCGGGGGGCTACACCTTC
CSAARTGESGGYTF
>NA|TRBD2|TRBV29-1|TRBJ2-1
TGCAGCGTTGATGGTCCAGCGGGAGGGCCGGGCAATGAGCAGTTCTTC
CSVDGPAGGPGNEQFF
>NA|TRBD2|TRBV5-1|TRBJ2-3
TGCGCCAGCAGCTTGGGGTTAATAGGCGGGGGGGCCGCAGATACGCAGTATTTT
CASSLGLIGGGAADTQYF
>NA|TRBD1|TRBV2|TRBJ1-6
TGTGCCAGCACCGGGACAGGGGAATCACCCCTCCACTTT
CASTGTGESPLHF
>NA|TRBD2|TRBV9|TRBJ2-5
TGTGCCAGCAGCCGCGGGGGGGGCCGGGAGACCCAGTACTTC
CASSRGGGRETQYF
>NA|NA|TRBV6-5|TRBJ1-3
TGTGCCAGCAGTAGGACAGAGGGAAACACCATATATTTT
CASSRTEGNTIYF
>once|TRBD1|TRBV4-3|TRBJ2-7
TGCGCCAGCAGCCTTTGGGCGACAGGGGGGATCTACGAGCAGTACTTC
CASSLWATGGIYEQYF
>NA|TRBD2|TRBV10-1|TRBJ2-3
TGCGCCAGCAGTGAGAGTCTAGCGGCTACAGATACGCAGTATTTT
CASSESLAATDTQYF
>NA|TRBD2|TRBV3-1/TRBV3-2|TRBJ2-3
TGTGCCAGCAGCCGGACTAGCGGGGGTCCCTCCCCAAATACGCAGTATTTT
CASSRTSGGPSPNTQYF
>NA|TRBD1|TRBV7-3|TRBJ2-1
TGTGCCAGCAGCTTGGGGACAGGGGGCAATGAGCAGTTCTTC
CASSLGTGGNEQFF
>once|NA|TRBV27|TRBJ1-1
TGTGCCAGCAGTTTGCCGGGACACATGAACACTGAAGCTTTCTTT
CASSLPGHMNTEAFF
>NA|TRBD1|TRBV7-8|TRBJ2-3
TGTGCCAGCAGCTTGTCGACAGGGGTTCTTGCAGATACGCAGTATTTT
CASSLSTGVLADTQYF
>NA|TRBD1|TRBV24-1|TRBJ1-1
TGTGCCACCAGTGACCGTGACAGGGCTGAAGCTTTCTTT
CATSDRDRAEAFF
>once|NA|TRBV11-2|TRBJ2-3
TGTGCCAGCAGCTTAGCTGCGGGCCCCACAGATACGCAGTATTTT
CASSLAAGPTDTQYF
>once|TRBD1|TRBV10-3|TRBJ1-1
TGTGCCACCCTACAGGGGGTGGGGGCTGAAGCTTTCTTT
CATLQGVGAEAFF
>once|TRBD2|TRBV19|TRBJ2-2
TGTGCCAGTAGTATTTCGTGGGAGGGCCCCTCCGGGGAGCTGTTTTTT
CASSISWEGPSGELFF
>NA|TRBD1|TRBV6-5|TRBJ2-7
TGTGCCAGCAGTTCGGGACAGGGTTACGAGCAGTACTTC
CASSSGQGYEQYF
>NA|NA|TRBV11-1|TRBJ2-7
TGTGCCAGCAGCTCCTGGGGGGACGAGCAGTACTTC
CASSSWGDEQYF
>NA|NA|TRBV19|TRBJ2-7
TGTGCCAGTAGTATAGGCGGCAGAACCTACGAGCAGTACTTC
CASSIGGRTYEQYF
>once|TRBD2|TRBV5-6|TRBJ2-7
TGTGCCAGCAGCTTGTTCGGCAGGGAGGGTGAGCAGTACTTC
CASSLFGREGEQYF
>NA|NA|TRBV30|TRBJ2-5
TGTGCCTGGAGTGTGGGGGGTCCCCGAGAGACCCAGTACTTC
CAWSVGGPRETQYF
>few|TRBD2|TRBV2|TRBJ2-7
TGTGCCAGCAGTGACCCCGGACTAGCGCCAAGCTACGAGCAGTACTTC
CASSDPGLAPSYEQYF
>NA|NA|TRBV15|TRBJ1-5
TGTGCCACCGCCGGTTTCGCAGGTCATCAGCCCCAGCATTTT
CATAGFAGHQPQHF
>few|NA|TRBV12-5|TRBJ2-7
TGTGCTAGTGGTTTGGGCCGAGCGGTTACCTACGAGCAGTACTTC
CASGLGRAVTYEQYF
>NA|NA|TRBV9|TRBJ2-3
TGTGCCAGCAGCCCATACGGGGGACCCTCCACAGATACGCAGTATTTT
CASSPYGGPSTDTQYF
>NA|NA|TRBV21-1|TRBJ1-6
TGTGCCAGCACCCTTTTCCCCGGTTCTTCACAGGGGGCTCTTGATTCACCCCTCCACTTT
CASTLFPGSSQGALDSPLHF
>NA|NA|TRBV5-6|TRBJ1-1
TGTGCCAGCAGCCCCTCGGGGGGGATGAACACTGAAGCTTTCTTT
CASSPSGGMNTEAFF
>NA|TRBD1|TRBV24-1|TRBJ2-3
TGTGCCACCAGTGACAGACAGGGGATGGTCACAGATACGCAGTATTTT
CATSDRQGMVTDTQYF